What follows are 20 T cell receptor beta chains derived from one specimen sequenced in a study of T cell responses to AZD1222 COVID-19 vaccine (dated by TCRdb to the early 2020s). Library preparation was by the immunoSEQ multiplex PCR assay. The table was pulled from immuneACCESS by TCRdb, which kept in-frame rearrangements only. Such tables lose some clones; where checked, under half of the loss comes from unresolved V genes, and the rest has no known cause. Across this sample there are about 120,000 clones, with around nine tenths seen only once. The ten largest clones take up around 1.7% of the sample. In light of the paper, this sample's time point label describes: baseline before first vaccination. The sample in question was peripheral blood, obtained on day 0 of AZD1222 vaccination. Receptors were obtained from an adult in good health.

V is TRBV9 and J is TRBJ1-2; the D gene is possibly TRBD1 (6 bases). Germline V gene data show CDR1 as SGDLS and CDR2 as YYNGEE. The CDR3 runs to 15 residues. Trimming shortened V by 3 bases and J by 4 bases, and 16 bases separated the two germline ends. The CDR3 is CASSASGAVGYGYTF. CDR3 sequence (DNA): TGTGCCAGCAGCGCCTCGGGGGCAGTGGGCTATGGCTACACCTTC.

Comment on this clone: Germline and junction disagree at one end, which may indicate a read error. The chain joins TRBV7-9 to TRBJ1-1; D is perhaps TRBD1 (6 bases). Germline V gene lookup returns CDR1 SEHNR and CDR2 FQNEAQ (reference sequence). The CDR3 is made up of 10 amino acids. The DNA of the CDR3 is TGTGCCAGCAGCCGCGGGGGGGCCGTCTTT. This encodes CASSRGGAVF. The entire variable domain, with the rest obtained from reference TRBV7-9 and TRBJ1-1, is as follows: DTGVSQNPRHKITKRGQNVTFRCDPISEHNRLYWYRQTLGQGPEFLTYFQNEAQLEKSRLLSDRFSAERPKGSFSTLEIQRTEQGDSAMYLCASSRGGAVFGQGTRLTVV.

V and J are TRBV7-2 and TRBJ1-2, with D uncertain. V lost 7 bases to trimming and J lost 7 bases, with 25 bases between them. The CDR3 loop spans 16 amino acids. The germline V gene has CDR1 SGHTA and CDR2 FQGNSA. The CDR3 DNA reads TGTGCCAGCATAAGAGGAGGAGTTCGGGGTGGGTTTGGCTACACCTTC. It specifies CASIRGGVRGGFGYTF.

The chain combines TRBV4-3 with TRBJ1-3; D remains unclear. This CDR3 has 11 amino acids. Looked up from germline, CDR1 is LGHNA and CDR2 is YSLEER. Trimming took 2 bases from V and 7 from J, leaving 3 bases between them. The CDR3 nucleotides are TGCGCCAGCAGCCAATGGAACACCATATATTTT. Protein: CASSQWNTIYF.

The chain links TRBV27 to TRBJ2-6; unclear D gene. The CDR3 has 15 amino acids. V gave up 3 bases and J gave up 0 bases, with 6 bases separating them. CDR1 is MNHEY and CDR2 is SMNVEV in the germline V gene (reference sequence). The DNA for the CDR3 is TGTGCCAGCAGTTTTCAAGCCTCTGGGGCCAACGTCCTGACTTTC. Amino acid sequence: CASSFQASGANVLTF.

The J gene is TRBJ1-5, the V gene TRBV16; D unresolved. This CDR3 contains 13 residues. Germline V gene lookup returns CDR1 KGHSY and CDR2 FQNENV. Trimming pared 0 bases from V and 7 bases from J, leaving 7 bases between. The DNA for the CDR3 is TGTGCCAGCAGCCAATCAAAGGGACAGCCCCAGCATTTT. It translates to CASSQSKGQPQHF.

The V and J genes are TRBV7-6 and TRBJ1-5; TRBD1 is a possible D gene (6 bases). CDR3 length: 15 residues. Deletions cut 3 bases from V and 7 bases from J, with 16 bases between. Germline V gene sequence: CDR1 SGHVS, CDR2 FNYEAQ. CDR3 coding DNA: TGTGCCAGCAGCTTGGAAGGGTCCGGGGGCCAGCCCCAGCATTTT. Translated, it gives CASSLEGSGGQPQHF.

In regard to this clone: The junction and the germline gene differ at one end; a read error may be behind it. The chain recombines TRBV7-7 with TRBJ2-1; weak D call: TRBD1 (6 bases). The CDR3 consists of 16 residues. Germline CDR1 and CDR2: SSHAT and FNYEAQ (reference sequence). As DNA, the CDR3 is TGTGCTAGCAGCCGGCAGTTGGCAGGGGCAGGGAGTGAGCAGTTCTTC. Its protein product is CASSRQLAGAGSEQFF.

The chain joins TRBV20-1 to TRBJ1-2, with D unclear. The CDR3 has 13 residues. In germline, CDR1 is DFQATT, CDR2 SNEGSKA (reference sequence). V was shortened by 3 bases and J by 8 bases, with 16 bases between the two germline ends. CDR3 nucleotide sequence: TGCAGTGCTAGTAGGCAGGCGCGGGAGGGCTACACCTTC. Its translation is CSASRQAREGYTF.

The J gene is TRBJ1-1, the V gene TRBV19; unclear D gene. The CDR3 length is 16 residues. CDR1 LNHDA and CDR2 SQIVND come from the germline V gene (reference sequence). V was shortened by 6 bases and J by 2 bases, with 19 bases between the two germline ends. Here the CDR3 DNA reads TGTGCCAGTAGCGTAACCGTGGGCAGGATTAACACTGAAGCTTTCTTT. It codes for CASSVTVGRINTEAFF.

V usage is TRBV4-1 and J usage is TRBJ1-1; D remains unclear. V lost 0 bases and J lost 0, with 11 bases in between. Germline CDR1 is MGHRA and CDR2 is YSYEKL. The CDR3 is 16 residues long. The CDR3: CASSQDDAAMNTEAFF. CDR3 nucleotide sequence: TGCGCCAGCAGCCAAGATGATGCAGCCATGAACACTGAAGCTTTCTTT.

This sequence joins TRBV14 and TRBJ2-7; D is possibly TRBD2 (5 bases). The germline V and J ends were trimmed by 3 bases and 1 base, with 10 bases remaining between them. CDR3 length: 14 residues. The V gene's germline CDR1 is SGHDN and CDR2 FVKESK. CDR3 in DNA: TGTGCCAGCAGCCAGACTCGGGGTTCCTACGAGCAGTACTTC. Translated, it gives CASSQTRGSYEQYF.

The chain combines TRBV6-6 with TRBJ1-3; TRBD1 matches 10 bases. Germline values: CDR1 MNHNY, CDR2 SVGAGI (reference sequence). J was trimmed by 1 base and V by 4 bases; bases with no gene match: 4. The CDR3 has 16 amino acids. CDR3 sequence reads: CASSSPGQGSGNTIYF. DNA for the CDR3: TGTGCCAGCAGTTCCCCGGGACAGGGGTCTGGAAACACCATATATTTT.

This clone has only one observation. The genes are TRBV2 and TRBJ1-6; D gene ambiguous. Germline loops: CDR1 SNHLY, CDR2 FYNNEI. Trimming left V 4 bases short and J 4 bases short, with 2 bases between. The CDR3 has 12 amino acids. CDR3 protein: CASSGYNSPLHF. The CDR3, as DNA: TGTGCCAGCAGTGGGTATAATTCACCCCTCCACTTT.

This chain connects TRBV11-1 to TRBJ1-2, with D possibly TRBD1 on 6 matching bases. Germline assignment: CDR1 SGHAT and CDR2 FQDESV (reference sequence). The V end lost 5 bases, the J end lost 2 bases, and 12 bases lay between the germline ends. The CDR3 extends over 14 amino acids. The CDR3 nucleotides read TGTGCCAGCAGCGCGTCAGGACAGAACTATGGCTACACCTTC. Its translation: CASSASGQNYGYTF.

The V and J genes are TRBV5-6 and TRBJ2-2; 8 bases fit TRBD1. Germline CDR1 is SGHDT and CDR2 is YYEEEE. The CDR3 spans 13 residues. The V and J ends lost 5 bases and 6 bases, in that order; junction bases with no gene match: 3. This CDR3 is CASSRTGPGELFF. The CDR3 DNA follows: TGTGCCAGCAGTCGGACAGGGCCCGGGGAGCTGTTTTTT.

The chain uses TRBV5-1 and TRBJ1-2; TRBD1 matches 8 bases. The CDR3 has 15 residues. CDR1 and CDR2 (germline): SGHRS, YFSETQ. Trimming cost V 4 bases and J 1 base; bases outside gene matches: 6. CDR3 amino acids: CASSPGQGDNYGYTF. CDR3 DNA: TGCGCCAGCAGCCCCGGACAGGGTGATAACTATGGCTACACCTTC.

The CDR3 sequence: CASSSRGYTDTQYF. The CDR3 nucleotides read TGTGCCAGCAGCTCCAGAGGTTACACAGATACGCAGTATTTT. The chain joins TRBV7-3 to TRBJ2-3; unclear D gene. V lost 4 bases, J lost 2 bases, and 10 bases lay in between. The CDR3 contains 14 residues. Germline V CDR1 and CDR2: SGHTA, FQGTGA. Looking up the rest from reference TRBV7-3 and TRBJ2-3 gives the full variable domain: GAGVSQTPSNKVTEKGKYVELRCDPISGHTALYWYRQSLGQGPEFLIYFQGTGAADDSGLPNDRFFAVRPEGSVSTLKIQRTERGDSAVYLCASSSRGYTDTQYFGPGTRLTVL.

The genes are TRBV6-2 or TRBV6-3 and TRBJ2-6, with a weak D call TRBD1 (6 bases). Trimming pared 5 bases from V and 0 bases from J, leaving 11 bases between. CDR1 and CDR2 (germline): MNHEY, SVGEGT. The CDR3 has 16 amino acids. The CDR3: CASSKQQGSGANVLTF. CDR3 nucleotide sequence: TGTGCCAGCAGTAAACAACAGGGCTCTGGGGCCAACGTCCTGACTTTC.

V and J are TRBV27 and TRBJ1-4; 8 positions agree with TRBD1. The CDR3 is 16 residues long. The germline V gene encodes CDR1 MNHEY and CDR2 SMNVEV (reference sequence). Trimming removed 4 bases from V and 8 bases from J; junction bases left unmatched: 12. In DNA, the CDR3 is TGTGCCAGCAGTTCGGCCGCCTCAGGGGGCGACGAAAAACTGTTTTTT. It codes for CASSSAASGGDEKLFF.